This T cell receptor beta chain was recovered during a study of blood T cell repertoires in COVID-19. Study summary: Samples representing acute and convalescent COVID-19 were sourced from the United States, Italy and Spain. T cells, B-cell-depleted T cells, or PBMCs supplied cDNA or gDNA.

Authors' data handling: Using reference gene primer amplification, nucleated cell counts were estimated. Sequencing used immunoSEQ multiplex PCR; TCRdb keeps in-frame clones, though not all of them. That table gives V, J and clone size, and the DNA gave D and trimming. The sample has fewer than 300,000 clones; over 65% are singletons. There are 16 residues in the CDR3. Per germline, CDR1 SGHVS and CDR2 FQNEAQ. V lost 1 base and J 0 bases, leaving 11 bases between the germline ends. This sequence originates from a woman at least 80 years old with acute or convalescent COVID-19. This chain uses TRBV7-8 with TRBJ2-3, with D possibly being TRBD2 (6 bases). The material sequenced was peripheral blood. The CDR3 loop reads CASSLGGVMSTDTQYF. The DNA of the CDR3 is TGTGCCAGCAGCTTAGGGGGGGTGATGAGCACAGATACGCAGTATTTT.